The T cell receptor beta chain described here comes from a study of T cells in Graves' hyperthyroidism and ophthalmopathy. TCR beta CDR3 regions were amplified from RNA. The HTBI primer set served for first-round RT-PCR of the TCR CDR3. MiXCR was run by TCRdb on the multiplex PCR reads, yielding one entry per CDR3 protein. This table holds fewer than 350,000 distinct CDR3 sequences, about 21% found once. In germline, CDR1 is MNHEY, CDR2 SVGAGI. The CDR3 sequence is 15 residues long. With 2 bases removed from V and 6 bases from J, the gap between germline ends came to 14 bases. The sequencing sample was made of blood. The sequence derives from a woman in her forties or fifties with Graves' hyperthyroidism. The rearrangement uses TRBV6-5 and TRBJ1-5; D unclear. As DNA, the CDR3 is TGTGCCAGCAGTTACGGACGGAATAGGGCTCAGCCCCAGCATTTT. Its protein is CASSYGRNRAQPQHF.